The rows below give T cell receptor beta chains drawn from one sample of a study of shared clonotypes between healthy human individuals. Some clones are missing from TCRdb's copy, which holds only in-frame ones; the method was immunoSEQ multiplex PCR. The data show 500,000 or so clones, roughly 95% seen once. The sequencing input was naive CD4+ T cells sorted from blood. Receptors originate from a woman in her twenties or thirties in good health. Both conserved end residues are part of each CDR3. A D gene is named only where the DNA matches it firmly. Size is omitted from some rows. Given values are once, few, many or a class for expanded clones.

d_gene: TRBD1
abundance: NA
j_gene: TRBJ2-5
v_gene: TRBV28
CDR3nt: TGTGCCAGCAGTTCAGGGGGTGCAGGAGAGACCCAGTACTTC
CDR3aa: CASSSGGAGETQYF

d_gene: NA
abundance: NA
j_gene: TRBJ2-7
v_gene: TRBV28
CDR3nt: TGTGCCAGCAGTTTATGGGCCTCGTCCTACGAGCAGTACTTC
CDR3aa: CASSLWASSYEQYF

d_gene: TRBD2
abundance: NA
j_gene: TRBJ2-7
v_gene: TRBV18
CDR3nt: TGTGCCAGCTCACTCGGGAGCGGGGGGAACCCCTACGAGCAGTACTTC
CDR3aa: CASSLGSGGNPYEQYF

d_gene: NA
abundance: NA
j_gene: TRBJ2-2
v_gene: TRBV28
CDR3nt: TGTGCCAGCAGTGTAGACGACACCGGGGAGCTGTTTTTT
CDR3aa: CASSVDDTGELFF

d_gene: TRBD1
abundance: few
j_gene: TRBJ2-7
v_gene: TRBV10-1
CDR3nt: TGCGCCAGCAGTGAGAACAGGGGCTACGAGCAGTACTTC
CDR3aa: CASSENRGYEQYF

d_gene: NA
abundance: NA
j_gene: TRBJ2-1
v_gene: TRBV25-1
CDR3nt: TGTGCCAGCAGTGATTTTAGCGACGTCAATGAGCAGTTCTTC
CDR3aa: CASSDFSDVNEQFF

d_gene: NA
abundance: NA
j_gene: TRBJ1-4
v_gene: TRBV28
CDR3nt: TGTGCCAGCAGTTTGGTTCAGGCGACGAATGAAAAACTGTTTTTT
CDR3aa: CASSLVQATNEKLFF

d_gene: TRBD2
abundance: NA
j_gene: TRBJ2-7
v_gene: TRBV11-2
CDR3nt: TGTGCCAGCAGCTTTAGACGGGAGGCTGCCGAGCAGTACTTC
CDR3aa: CASSFRREAAEQYF

d_gene: NA
abundance: NA
j_gene: TRBJ1-5
v_gene: TRBV19
CDR3nt: TGTGCCAGTAGTATTTTCGTTGATTATCAGCCCCAGCATTTT
CDR3aa: CASSIFVDYQPQHF

d_gene: TRBD1
abundance: few
j_gene: TRBJ1-2
v_gene: TRBV18
CDR3nt: TGTGCCAGCTCACCACCGGGCACAGGGGGGGGCTACACCTTC
CDR3aa: CASSPPGTGGGYTF

d_gene: TRBD1
abundance: NA
j_gene: TRBJ2-7
v_gene: TRBV27
CDR3nt: TGTGCCAGCAGTTTCCGATCGACAGGGTCTTTGACCGAGCAGTACTTC
CDR3aa: CASSFRSTGSLTEQYF

d_gene: TRBD2
abundance: NA
j_gene: TRBJ2-2
v_gene: TRBV4-1
CDR3nt: TGCGCCAGCAGCCAACTCGCGTCGCGGGAGTGGACCGGGGAGCTGTTTTTT
CDR3aa: CASSQLASREWTGELFF

d_gene: NA
abundance: NA
j_gene: TRBJ2-5
v_gene: TRBV28
CDR3nt: TGTGCCAGCATGGGACAAGACCAAGAGACCCAGTACTTC
CDR3aa: CASMGQDQETQYF

d_gene: NA
abundance: few
j_gene: TRBJ1-5
v_gene: TRBV28
CDR3nt: TGTGCCTCAACTGATAGCAATCAGCCCCAGCATTTT
CDR3aa: CASTDSNQPQHF

d_gene: NA
abundance: NA
j_gene: TRBJ1-5
v_gene: TRBV19
CDR3nt: TGTGCCAGTAGTTCCGGAAGGGAGAGGCCCCAGCATTTT
CDR3aa: CASSSGRERPQHF

d_gene: TRBD2
abundance: NA
j_gene: TRBJ2-5
v_gene: TRBV5-1
CDR3nt: TGCGCCAGCAGCTTGGTGCTAGCGGGAGGGGAGACCCAGTACTTC
CDR3aa: CASSLVLAGGETQYF

d_gene: TRBD2
abundance: NA
j_gene: TRBJ2-1
v_gene: TRBV7-9
CDR3nt: TGTGCCAGCAGCTTAGTCACTAGCGGGAGTGGGAATGAGCAGTTCTTC
CDR3aa: CASSLVTSGSGNEQFF

d_gene: NA
abundance: NA
j_gene: TRBJ2-3
v_gene: TRBV6-5
CDR3nt: TGTGCCAGCAGTTACGGGTTGGCTACAGATACGCAGTATTTT
CDR3aa: CASSYGLATDTQYF

d_gene: NA
abundance: NA
j_gene: TRBJ2-2
v_gene: TRBV4-1
CDR3nt: TGCGCCAGCAGCCAATCAAGGTCGGGAGTGATCACCGGGGAGCTGTTTTTT
CDR3aa: CASSQSRSGVITGELFF

d_gene: NA
abundance: NA
j_gene: TRBJ1-5
v_gene: TRBV28
CDR3nt: TGTGCCAGCAGTTATGAGCAGCCCCAGCATTTT
CDR3aa: CASSYEQPQHF

d_gene: NA
abundance: NA
j_gene: TRBJ2-1
v_gene: TRBV6-1
CDR3nt: TGTGCCAGCAGTGTTAGTCGGGGATCCTACAATGAGCAGTTCTTC
CDR3aa: CASSVSRGSYNEQFF